This T cell receptor beta chain was captured by sequencing in a study of blood T cell repertoires in COVID-19. At the level of the study: Researchers got acute and convalescent COVID-19 samples from the United States, Italy and Spain.

In the authors' workflow: Using reference gene primer amplification, nucleated cell counts were estimated. Profiling relied on immunoSEQ multiplex PCR, and the TCRdb table lists in-frame clones only, not all of them. V, J and clone size reflect that table, while D and trimming were determined from the DNA. The sample has over 200,000 clones, around 90% seen once. Cohort 3 donors were reported recovered after two negative PCRs, clearance, or symptom resolution. The CDR3 extends over 15 amino acids. CDR1 SGHVS and CDR2 FNYEAQ come from the germline V gene. The V segment lost 6 bases and the J segment 2 bases; nucleotides outside the gene matches: 9.

The sequence was collected from a man aged 30-40 years who had recovered from COVID-19. The chain uses TRBV7-6 and TRBJ2-7; 8 bases are shared with TRBD1. The sample taken for sequencing was PBMCs or T cells enriched from blood (not recorded which). CDR3 loop: CASSLGQGWAYEQYF. DNA of the CDR3: TGTGCCAGCAGTCTAGGACAGGGTTGGGCCTACGAGCAGTACTTC.